The 29 T cell receptor beta chains given below trace back to one sample, sequenced in a study of CD8 T cells in Susac syndrome. The authors reverse transcribed 0.5 to 1 ug RNA with random hexamers. Each CDR3 protein is one row after TCRdb ran MiXCR on the immunoSEQ multiplex PCR reads. There are fewer than 150,000 distinct CDR3 sequences in the sample; 90% to 95% occur only once, and just under 0.095% lies in the top ten. The sequenced sample consisted of CD4+ T cells from PBMCs. These receptors originate from a human donor with multiple sclerosis.

The V gene is TRBV12-3 or TRBV12-4, the J gene TRBJ1-2; possibly TRBD1 for D (6 bases). V was cut by 6 bases and J by 4 bases, with 12 bases left in between. CDR3 length: 13 residues. The CDR3 loop reads CASSRRGGYGYTF. The CDR3 DNA is TGTGCCAGCAGCCGCCGAGGGGGCTATGGCTACACCTTC.

The V gene is TRBV6-5, the J gene TRBJ1-1; D gene unclear. Germline V gene data show CDR1 as MNHEY and CDR2 as SVGAGI. Trimming removed 4 bases from V and 0 bases from J, with 9 bases in between. The CDR3 totals 14 residues. This chain's CDR3 is CASSFSTVNTEAFF. CDR3 bases: TGTGCCAGCAGTTTCTCGACGGTGAACACTGAAGCTTTCTTT.

The V gene is TRBV5-4, the J gene TRBJ1-1, with TRBD1 as a possible D gene (5 bases). V lost 3 bases and J 1 base, leaving 10 bases between the germline ends. Germline-derived CDR1 and CDR2 are SGHNT and YYREEE (reference sequence). CDR3 length: 14 amino acids. For the CDR3, the DNA is TGTGCCAGCAGCTCCAGAGACAGGAACACTGAAGCTTTCTTT. Its translation: CASSSRDRNTEAFF. Complete variable domain (other parts from reference TRBV5-4 and TRBJ1-1): ETGVTQSPTHLIKTRGQQVTLRCSSQSGHNTVSWYQQALGQGPQFIFQYYREEENGRGNFPPRFSGLQFPNYSSELNVNALELDDSALYLCASSSRDRNTEAFFGQGTRLTVV.

The chain is built from TRBV9 and TRBJ1-1; D is undetermined. Germline V lookup: CDR1 SGDLS, CDR2 YYNGEE. V lost 0 bases to trimming and J lost 1 base, with 4 bases between them. The CDR3 has 13 residues. The DNA for the CDR3 is TGTGCCAGCAGCGTAGTTCCGAACACTGAAGCTTTCTTT. Translation: CASSVVPNTEAFF.

This rearrangement joins TRBV4-2 to TRBJ2-7; the match to TRBD2 covers 11 bases. V dropped 2 bases and J dropped 3; count of bases not matched to a gene: 3. The CDR3 loop spans 15 amino acids. Looked up from germline, CDR1 is LGHNA and CDR2 is YNFKEQ. CDR3 DNA sequence: TGTGCCAGCAGCCAACCTAGCGGGGGGCACTACGAGCAGTACTTC. It codes for CASSQPSGGHYEQYF.

The chain links TRBV7-9 to TRBJ1-1, with D tentatively TRBD1 (5 bases). The CDR3 totals 15 residues. V shed 2 bases and J shed 4 bases, with 14 bases lying between them. Germline V gene lookup returns CDR1 SEHNR and CDR2 FQNEAQ (reference sequence). CDR3 sequence reads: CASSLSGGIVTEAFF. CDR3 DNA: TGTGCCAGCAGCTTATCTGGGGGAATCGTCACTGAAGCTTTCTTT.

The chain has TRBV20-1 and TRBJ1-6; no clear D. V lost 4 bases, J lost 7 bases, and 11 bases lay in between. Germline CDR1 and CDR2: DFQATT and SNEGSKA (reference sequence). The CDR3 has 13 residues. The CDR3 sequence: CSATERNNSPLHF. The CDR3 DNA is TGCAGTGCTACCGAGCGAAACAATTCACCCCTCCACTTT.

The chain employs TRBV30 and TRBJ2-3, with D possibly being TRBD1 (6 bases). In germline, CDR1 is GTSNPN, CDR2 SVGIG (reference sequence). The CDR3 runs to 15 residues. V was trimmed by 0 bases and J by 2 bases, leaving 12 bases between them. CDR3 residues: CAWSVGGTPTDTQYF. CDR3 DNA: TGTGCCTGGAGTGTAGGGGGAACTCCCACAGATACGCAGTATTTT.

CDR3 protein: CASSYSGGGELFF. CDR3 nucleotides: TGTGCCAGCAGTTACTCAGGAGGCGGGGAGCTGTTTTTT. This chain joins TRBV6-6 and TRBJ2-2, with D possibly TRBD2 on 5 matching bases. Per germline, CDR1 MNHNY and CDR2 SVGAGI (reference sequence). Between the trimmed V and J ends, which lost 0 bases and 7 bases, there was a span of 6 bases. The length of the CDR3 is 13 residues.

This clonotype showed up just once. The chain employs TRBV6-5 and TRBJ1-1, with no clear D. Per germline, CDR1 MNHEY and CDR2 SVGAGI. This CDR3 has 17 amino acids. Deletions cut 4 bases from V and 1 base from J, with 19 bases between. As DNA, the CDR3 is TGTGCCAGCAGTTTTGGCCGGGGAAAACGAGGGAACACTGAAGCTTTCTTT. This codes for CASSFGRGKRGNTEAFF.

J is TRBJ1-5 and V is TRBV7-9, with D tentatively TRBD1 (6 bases). Trimming shortened V by 4 bases and J by 5 bases, and 15 bases separated the two germline ends. This CDR3 has 15 residues. Germline V gene sequence: CDR1 SEHNR, CDR2 FQNEAQ (reference sequence). In DNA form, the CDR3 reads TGTGCCAGCAGCTCTGGGTCGGGGGCCTATCAGCCCCAGCATTTT. Amino acids: CASSSGSGAYQPQHF.

The chain employs TRBV19 and TRBJ1-1; the D is unclear. The CDR3 has 14 amino acids. The V end was cut by 5 bases, the J end by 1 base, with 11 bases between. In germline, CDR1 is LNHDA, CDR2 SQIVND (reference sequence). The CDR3 reads CASSVSWANTEAFF. As DNA, the CDR3 is TGTGCCAGTAGTGTCTCATGGGCGAACACTGAAGCTTTCTTT.

This chain links TRBV4-2 with TRBJ2-5; maybe TRBD1 (5 bases). CDR1 and CDR2 (germline): LGHNA, YNFKEQ. CDR3 size: 13 residues. V was pared by 1 base and J by 12 bases, with 15 bases between. The CDR3 sequence is CASSQGQSWPEYF. The CDR3 DNA is TGTGCCAGCAGCCAAGGACAGAGTTGGCCTGAGTACTTC.

This clonotype was picked up one time. The chain links TRBV7-9 to TRBJ1-1; D possibly corresponds to TRBD1 (5 bases). V was trimmed by 5 bases and J by 4 bases, leaving 14 bases between them. Germline V lookup: CDR1 SEHNR, CDR2 FQNEAQ (reference sequence). The CDR3 runs to 14 residues. The CDR3 DNA reads as TGTGCCAGCAGCCCTACCGTGGGGGGCACTGAAGCTTTCTTT. Protein sequence: CASSPTVGGTEAFF.

The V call is TRBV7-2, the J call TRBJ1-4, with D hard to call. The ends were cut back, 5 bases at V and 0 bases at J, with 10 bases in the middle. This CDR3 comprises 15 residues. The germline CDR1 and CDR2 sequences are SGHTA and FQGNSA. Here the CDR3 DNA reads TGTGCCAGCAGCCCGCTAGGAGCAACTAATGAAAAACTGTTTTTT. Protein sequence: CASSPLGATNEKLFF.

The chain uses TRBV28 and TRBJ1-2; TRBD1 matches 11 bases. The CDR3 is made up of 15 amino acids. CDR1 is MDHEN and CDR2 is SYDVKM in the germline V gene. The trim removed 5 bases at V and 4 bases at J, leaving 6 bases unmatched. DNA of the CDR3: TGTGCCAGCAGTGCCTGGACAGGGGGCGCCTATGGCTACACCTTC. Translation gives CASSAWTGGAYGYTF.

The table lists this clonotype with a count of one. The V call is TRBV7-9, the J call TRBJ1-2; D unresolved. The CDR3 sequence is 15 residues long. CDR1 is SEHNR, CDR2 FQNEAQ, per germline (reference sequence). V shed 0 bases and J shed 0 bases, with 8 bases lying between them. The CDR3 is CASSLAQVPNYGYTF. The CDR3 DNA sequence: TGTGCCAGCAGCTTAGCGCAGGTTCCTAACTATGGCTACACCTTC. Complete variable domain (other parts from reference TRBV7-9 and TRBJ1-2): DTGVSQNPRHKITKRGQNVTFRCDPISEHNRLYWYRQTLGQGPEFLTYFQNEAQLEKSRLLSDRFSAERPKGSFSTLEIQRTEQGDSAMYLCASSLAQVPNYGYTFGSGTRLTVV.

V usage is TRBV3-1 and J usage is TRBJ2-1, with TRBD1 as a possible D gene (7 bases). The V gene lost 7 bases and the J gene lost 9 bases, with 25 bases spanning the gap. Germline V gives CDR1 LGHDT, CDR2 YNNKEL (reference sequence). The CDR3 is made up of 16 amino acids. The CDR3 is CASTPRGAGAFGEQFF. Written as DNA, the CDR3 is TGTGCCAGCACCCCCAGGGGGGCCGGGGCTTTTGGTGAGCAGTTCTTC.

V gene TRBV12-3 or TRBV12-4 combines with J gene TRBJ1-5; maybe TRBD1 (5 bases). Trimming left V 7 bases short and J 4 bases short, with 14 bases between. The CDR3 extends over 14 amino acids. The CDR3 coding sequence is TGTGCCAGCACCGTCGGACACTATAATCAGCCCCAGCATTTT. Encoded protein: CASTVGHYNQPQHF.

The chain joins TRBV20-1 to TRBJ2-3; 7 bases line up with TRBD1. The CDR3 has 14 amino acids. Germline V gives CDR1 DFQATT, CDR2 SNEGSKA (reference sequence). V shed 6 bases, J shed 0 bases, and the junction held 6 bases outside the gene matches. CDR3: CSASRGPSTDTQYF. CDR3 bases: TGCAGTGCCTCGAGGGGGCCTAGCACAGATACGCAGTATTTT.

This sequence joins TRBV20-1 and TRBJ1-3; unclear D gene. V was trimmed by 6 bases and J by 6 bases, leaving 12 bases between them. The CDR3 spans 12 residues. Germline values: CDR1 DFQATT, CDR2 SNEGSKA (reference sequence). Here the CDR3 reads CSAQAAPNTIYF. The CDR3, as DNA: TGCAGTGCCCAAGCGGCCCCAAACACCATATATTTT.

This chain uses TRBV5-4 with TRBJ2-5; D is possibly TRBD2 (6 bases). Germline CDR1 is SGHNT and CDR2 is YYREEE (reference sequence). The V gene lost 3 bases and the J gene lost 4 bases, with 10 bases spanning the gap. This CDR3 comprises 13 residues. In nucleotides, the CDR3 is TGTGCCAGCAGCTCCGCTAGCGCAGAGACCCAGTACTTC. Translated: CASSSASAETQYF.

This clonotype was observed a single time. V gene TRBV13 combines with J gene TRBJ1-2; D may be TRBD1 (5 bases). The CDR3 has 13 residues. Germline V gene data show CDR1 as PRHDT and CDR2 as FYEKMQ (reference sequence). The germline V and J ends were trimmed by 2 bases and 5 bases, with 9 bases remaining between them. CDR3 sequence (DNA): TGTGCCAGCAGCTTAACGGGGGTATATGGCTACACCTTC. This gives the protein CASSLTGVYGYTF.

V usage is TRBV12-3 or TRBV12-4 and J usage is TRBJ1-2; D is undetermined. V dropped 8 bases and J dropped 8 bases, with 15 bases sitting between them. There are 12 residues in the CDR3. CDR3 nucleotide sequence: TGTGCCAGCGGATTGACCGAGCCAGGCTACACCTTC. The encoded protein is CASGLTEPGYTF.

CDR3: CASSDRGFQPQHF. The CDR3 nucleotides read TGTGCCAGCAGTGACAGGGGATTTCAGCCCCAGCATTTT. The chain employs TRBV7-9 and TRBJ1-5, with 8 bases that match TRBD1. CDR3 length equals 13 residues. The germline V gene has CDR1 SEHNR and CDR2 FQNEAQ (reference sequence). Trimming cost V 6 bases and J 6 bases; bases outside gene matches: 4.

The chain combines TRBV13 with TRBJ2-1; D not resolved. The CDR3 is made up of 17 amino acids. Germline V gene lookup returns CDR1 PRHDT and CDR2 FYEKMQ (reference sequence). V was cut by 2 bases and J by 0 bases, with 14 bases left in between. This chain's CDR3 is CASSLNAQRSSYNEQFF. The CDR3 nucleotides read TGTGCCAGCAGCTTAAATGCTCAGAGGAGCTCCTACAATGAGCAGTTCTTC.

This clonotype has only a few counts. J is TRBJ1-2 and V is TRBV15; D is possibly TRBD1 (5 bases). The ends were cut back, 5 bases at V and 8 bases at J, with 15 bases in the middle. The CDR3 spans 13 residues. The germline CDR1 and CDR2 sequences are LNHNV and YYDKDF (reference sequence). The CDR3 sequence is CATSGFQGGGYTF. CDR3 DNA: TGTGCCACCAGCGGATTTCAGGGAGGAGGCTACACCTTC.

This chain connects TRBV4-1 to TRBJ1-2; 7 nucleotides line up with TRBD1. Germline CDR1 MGHRA, CDR2 YSYEKL. V dropped 4 bases and J dropped 4; count of bases not matched to a gene: 6. This CDR3 has 14 amino acids. For the CDR3, the DNA is TGCGCCAGCAGCCGACCGGGACAGATCTATGGCTACACCTTC. This sequence encodes CASSRPGQIYGYTF.

The chain combines TRBV25-1 with TRBJ2-5; D tentatively fits TRBD1 or TRBD2 (5 bases each). Looked up from germline, CDR1 is MGHDK and CDR2 is SYGVNS. Trimming pared 1 base from V and 5 bases from J, leaving 11 bases between. CDR3 length equals 14 residues. The CDR3 loop reads CASSESGLGETQYF. In nucleotides, the CDR3 is TGTGCCAGCAGTGAATCGGGGCTGGGGGAGACCCAGTACTTC.